Listed here are 19 T cell receptor beta chains from one sample, sequenced in a study of blood T cell repertoires in COVID-19 (dated by TCRdb to 2018 to 2021). To prepare the library, the immunoSEQ multiplex PCR assay was applied. What TCRdb holds here is the immuneACCESS table cut down to in-frame rearrangements. Part of the clones is not present; checked against another copy, under half of the missing clones reflect an unresolved V gene, and the others are unexplained. The sample data list about 73,000 clones, and roughly 80% of these were observed just once. 5% to 7% of the sample is in the top ten clones. Sequencing input: peripheral blood. The source of these receptors is a woman aged 55-70 years with acute or convalescent COVID-19.

The genes are TRBV7-9 and TRBJ1-3, with D perhaps TRBD1 (5 bases). V gave up 2 bases and J gave up 0 bases, with 11 bases separating them. Germline CDR1 reads SEHNR; CDR2 reads FQNEAQ (reference sequence). The CDR3 consists of 16 residues. This CDR3 reads CASSLRDSRSGNTIYF. The CDR3 region has the DNA TGTGCCAGCAGCTTAAGGGACTCCCGCTCTGGAAACACCATATATTTT.

This rearrangement joins TRBV9 to TRBJ1-6; no firm D call. V lost 0 bases, J lost 10 bases, and 5 bases lay in between. The CDR3 has 12 residues. Germline V gives CDR1 SGDLS, CDR2 YYNGEE. CDR3 sequence: CASSVGESPLHF. The CDR3 nucleotides read TGTGCCAGCAGCGTAGGCGAGTCACCCCTCCACTTT. Combining the CDR3 with reference TRBV9 and TRBJ1-6 gives the whole variable domain DSGVTQTPKHLITATGQRVTLRCSPRSGDLSVYWYQQSLDQGLQFLIQYYNGEERAKGNILERFSAQQFPDLHSELNLSSLELGDSALYFCASSVGESPLHFGNGTRLTVT.

CDR3 bases: TGTGCCAGCTCACCGGCTAGCGGGGGGGCTCCCAACGAGCAGTACTTC. Translation: CASSPASGGAPNEQYF. The chain recombines TRBV18 with TRBJ2-7; 12 bases line up with TRBD2. The CDR3 totals 16 residues. Germline V gene lookup returns CDR1 KGHSH and CDR2 LQKENI. V shed 3 bases, J shed 5 bases, and the junction held 8 bases outside the gene matches.

This clone occurred many times. The chain couples TRBV3-1 (or the pseudogene TRBV3-2) to TRBJ1-5; D is uncertain. Trimming pared 2 bases from V and 4 bases from J, leaving 9 bases between. This CDR3 is built from 14 residues. Germline V gives CDR1 LGHDT, CDR2 YNNKEL (reference sequence). The CDR3, as DNA: TGTGCCAGCAGCCAATGGGGAGGTAATCAGCCCCAGCATTTT. This encodes CASSQWGGNQPQHF.

The rearrangement uses TRBV27 and TRBJ1-6; 7 bases agree with TRBD1. Germline CDR1 is MNHEY and CDR2 is SMNVEV (reference sequence). This CDR3 is 16 amino acids long. Losses at the gene ends were 3 bases for V and 7 bases for J; bases not matched to a gene: 9. This CDR3 is CASSFRDSRRNSPLHF. CDR3 bases: TGTGCCAGCAGTTTCAGGGACAGCCGCCGCAATTCACCCCTCCACTTT.

The chain recombines TRBV19 with TRBJ1-2; D remains ambiguous. The CDR3 loop spans 15 amino acids. The germline V gene encodes CDR1 LNHDA and CDR2 SQIVND (reference sequence). The ends were cut back, 3 bases at V and 6 bases at J, with 17 bases in the middle. This CDR3 reads CASSIAARNYNGYTF. In nucleotides, the CDR3 is TGTGCCAGTAGTATCGCCGCGAGGAATTATAATGGCTACACCTTC.

This clone was found once. The rearrangement links TRBV6-6 to TRBJ1-4; D unresolved. The germline V gene has CDR1 MNHNY and CDR2 SVGAGI (reference sequence). V gave up 1 base and J gave up 8 bases, with 14 bases separating them. There are 15 residues in the CDR3. CDR3 in amino acids: CASSYFGVLGEKLFF. CDR3 nucleotides: TGTGCCAGCAGTTACTTCGGGGTACTTGGGGAAAAACTGTTTTTT.

CDR3 nucleotide sequence: TGTGCCAGCAGCCGGGGGGGAACAGGGTACCAAGAGACCCAGTACTTC. Translated, it gives CASSRGGTGYQETQYF. The rearrangement uses TRBV4-2 and TRBJ2-5, with a tentative D call TRBD2 (7 bases). The V gene's germline CDR1 is LGHNA and CDR2 YNFKEQ. The CDR3 length is 16 residues. V shed 4 bases and J shed 0 bases, with 15 bases lying between them.

The table lists this clone with a few counts. The chain joins TRBV9 to TRBJ2-3, with 13 bases lining up with TRBD2. Germline CDR1 is SGDLS and CDR2 is YYNGEE. This CDR3 has 18 amino acids. V shed 3 bases, J shed 0 bases, and the junction held 7 bases outside the gene matches. CDR3 in amino acids: CASSAVGTSGTSTDTQYF. The DNA for the CDR3 is TGTGCCAGCAGCGCCGTGGGGACTAGCGGGACGAGCACAGATACGCAGTATTTT.

V and J are TRBV6-1 and TRBJ2-3, with 8 positions matching TRBD2. This CDR3 has 15 amino acids. Germline loops: CDR1 MNHNS, CDR2 SASEGT. J was trimmed by 1 base and V by 1 base; bases with no gene match: 1. The CDR3 loop is CASSEEAGGTDTQYF. DNA for the CDR3: TGTGCCAGCAGTGAAGAAGCGGGGGGCACAGATACGCAGTATTTT.

The CDR3 loop is CASSLRDNPNYGYTF. DNA of the CDR3: TGTGCCAGTAGTCTCCGGGACAATCCTAACTATGGCTACACCTTC. The rearrangement links TRBV19 to TRBJ1-2, with a weak D call TRBD1 (6 bases). V lost 5 bases to trimming and J lost 0 bases, with 13 bases between them. CDR3 length: 15 residues. The V gene's germline CDR1 is LNHDA and CDR2 SQIVND (reference sequence).

The chain links TRBV5-1 to TRBJ1-1, with a weak D call TRBD1 (6 bases). CDR1 is SGHRS, CDR2 YFSETQ, per germline. There are 16 residues in the CDR3. V lost 4 bases and J 4 bases, leaving 20 bases between the germline ends. The CDR3 loop reads CASSGGWPGRLTEAFF. As DNA, the CDR3 is TGCGCCAGCAGCGGGGGCTGGCCGGGTCGTCTCACTGAAGCTTTCTTT. Full variable domain (rest looked up from reference TRBV5-1 and TRBJ1-1): KAGVTQTPRYLIKTRGQQVTLSCSPISGHRSVSWYQQTPGQGLQFLFEYFSETQRNKGNFPGRFSGRQFSNSRSEMNVSTLELGDSALYLCASSGGWPGRLTEAFFGQGTRLTVV.

This sequence joins TRBV7-8 and TRBJ1-1, with D possibly being TRBD1 (5 bases). V lost 3 bases and J lost 7, with 15 bases in between. Germline CDR1 SGHVS, CDR2 FQNEAQ. The CDR3 runs to 14 residues. DNA for the CDR3: TGTGCCAGCAGCTTCACGCGACTGGGGGGTGAAGCTTTCTTT. Translation gives CASSFTRLGGEAFF. The entire variable domain, with the rest obtained from reference TRBV7-8 and TRBJ1-1, is as follows: GAGVSQSPRYKVAKRGQDVALRCDPISGHVSLFWYQQALGQGPEFLTYFQNEAQLDKSGLPSDRFFAERPEGSVSTLKIQRTQQEDSAVYLCASSFTRLGGEAFFGQGTRLTVV.

The genes are TRBV6-6 and TRBJ2-7; 10 nucleotides agree with TRBD2. The CDR3 spans 15 residues. V was pared by 6 bases and J by 0 bases, with 5 bases of the junction left unmatched. Germline lookup yields CDR1 MNHNY and CDR2 SVGAGI (reference sequence). The CDR3 is CASRLGLAASYEQYF. CDR3 DNA sequence: TGTGCCAGCAGACTCGGACTAGCGGCCTCCTACGAGCAGTACTTC.

The rearrangement links TRBV19 to TRBJ1-1, with TRBD1 identical over 8 bases. J was trimmed by 4 bases and V by 7 bases; bases with no gene match: 8. This CDR3 spans 14 amino acids. Germline loops: CDR1 LNHDA, CDR2 SQIVND (reference sequence). DNA of the CDR3: TGTGCCAGTATACGCAGGGGGCAGGTCACTGAAGCTTTCTTT. Translating gives CASIRRGQVTEAFF.

This chain uses TRBV9 with TRBJ1-1; no reliable D call. V lost 0 bases and J lost 1, with 4 bases in between. CDR3 length: 13 amino acids. Germline loops: CDR1 SGDLS, CDR2 YYNGEE. CDR3 region: CASSVGRNTEAFF. The CDR3 DNA sequence: TGTGCCAGCAGCGTAGGCAGGAACACTGAAGCTTTCTTT.

The V and J genes are TRBV7-3 and TRBJ1-1, with D maybe TRBD1 (6 bases). Trimming shortened V by 5 bases and J by 4 bases, and 11 bases separated the two germline ends. Germline lookup yields CDR1 SGHTA and CDR2 FQGTGA. The CDR3 length is 13 residues. CDR3 sequence: CASSADRSTEAFF. CDR3 in DNA: TGTGCCAGCAGCGCAGACAGGAGCACTGAAGCTTTCTTT.

The gene calls are TRBV29-1 and TRBJ2-3, with D maybe TRBD1 (5 bases). The CDR3 has 15 amino acids. The germline V gene has CDR1 SQVTM and CDR2 ANQGSEA. Trimming stripped 2 bases from V and 4 bases from J, with 16 bases between. CDR3 sequence: CSVEFTYRSPDTQYF. The CDR3 nucleotides read TGCAGCGTTGAATTCACGTACAGGTCCCCAGATACGCAGTATTTT.

This clone was counted between two and nine times. This chain links TRBV10-3 with TRBJ1-5; 7 bases are shared with TRBD1. Germline-derived CDR1 and CDR2 are ENHRY and SYGVKD. This CDR3 is built from 14 residues. V trimming: 8 bases; J trimming: 2 bases; junction bases outside the gene matches: 6. The CDR3 protein is CAIGTAVGNQPQHF. CDR3 nucleotide sequence: TGTGCCATCGGGACAGCGGTGGGCAATCAGCCCCAGCATTTT.